This T cell receptor (beta chain) comes out of a study of blood T cell repertoires in COVID-19 (dated by TCRdb to 2020 to 2021). Broadly, across the study: Collaborator samples came from the United States, Italy and Spain and covered acute and convalescent phases of COVID-19. The material from the prospective study consisted of cDNA or gDNA derived from T cells, B-cell-depleted T cells, or PBMCs. Deeply sampled blood TCRbeta repertoires from subjects exposed to, actively infected with, or recovered from COVID-19 were included in the dataset. The repertoires were released in a freely available public database meant as a resource for research on the immune response to SARS-CoV-2. The samples were drawn from the first 160 participants of the ongoing ImmuneRACE study and from about 1,200 subjects provided by 6 global collaborators. A de-identified subject ID, COVID-19 status, age in years and sex were almost always included in the sample metadata. Where available, HLA class I and class II types were taken from metadata supplied by the sample provider and were not determined by assay-based typing. The full study reports these points: The quantity of clinical and demographic metadata differed by source and by participant and was supplied without curation.

The immunoSEQ Assay, a bias-controlled multiplex PCR, was used to amplify TCRbeta CDR3 regions from genomic DNA. The authors processed their data as follows. The number of nucleated cells in each sample was estimated from the amplification of reference gene primers within the assay. To quantify the absolute abundance of each unique TCRbeta CDR3 rearrangement, sequence reads were collapsed and filtered. For each sample, productive Simpson clonality was calculated by taking the square root of Simpson's diversity index across productive rearrangements. Here the immuneACCESS table is served through TCRdb, limited to in-frame sequences with V and J called. Missing clones are a known gap in these copies; in checked studies unresolved V genes cover under half, and the rest lacks a known reason. The D gene and trimming were derived from the DNA, and the V and J assignments and clone size from that table. This sample lists 350,000 to 500,000 clones; around nine tenths were detected once. In total, the top ten clones hold 1.4% to 1.5% of the sample.

As for this clone: Its antigen target is currently unknown. No base qualities exist here, and no much larger clone lies one base off it.

In the prospective study, participants were 18 to 89 years old, resided in 24 geographic areas of the United States, and were enrolled through a virtual design. Cohort assignment in the prospective study relied on participant-reported clinical history from a screening survey and a study questionnaire. A participant counted as exposed if, within 2 weeks of entering the study, that participant had been in contact with someone who had a PCR-confirmed or clinician-diagnosed COVID-19 case. Each participant in the prospective study had whole blood, serum and a nasopharyngeal or oropharyngeal swab collected by mobile phlebotomists. Additional blood draws and questionnaires over an approximately 2-month period could optionally be provided by prospective study participants. Before DNA extraction, blood samples from the prospective study were shipped at room temperature or frozen. The germline V gene gives CDR1 as SGDLS and CDR2 as YYNGEE. Trimming accounts for 0 bases at V and 2 bases at J, while the number of junction bases matched to no gene is 4. Including cysteine and phenylalanine, the CDR3 has 15 amino acids. Solely the CDR3 DNA is kept, with 45 bases framed from the first base.

The rearrangement joined TRBV9 to TRBJ2-7, and 8 junctional nucleotides match TRBD1. This receptor was identified in a woman aged 18 to 35 who had been exposed to COVID-19. The sample was PBMCs or T cells enriched from blood (not recorded which). At the DNA level, the sequence is TGTGCCAGCAGCGTAGCTTGGGACAGGACCTACGAGCAGTACTTC. It translates as CASSVAWDRTYEQYF.